The clone carrying this TCR beta chain showed up many times. Its antigen is currently unknown. TCRdb used MiXCR to reprocess the RT-PCR reads, holding one entry per CDR3 protein. The sample contains a few hundred thousand distinct CDR3 sequences, around 10% of which appear only once. The CDR3 has 12 amino acids. Germline V gives CDR1 KGHSY, CDR2 FQNENV. The V and J ends lost 0 bases and 8 bases respectively, with 7 bases between them. This entry belongs to a study of response to subunit inactivated influenza vaccine. Study-wide results and caveats: Authors suggested each seasonal influenza vaccination recruits few new T cells.

The same specimen was also included in a second study, on T cells expressing NK-cell markers. As that report states: Libraries used 5'RACE template switching adding universal primer site and UMIs. The dominant NKG2C+ clonotypes represented 1.0-7.0% of CD8+ T cells in six or seven donors. HCMV specificity of the expanded NKG2C+ T cell clones was not established.

The source material was PBMCs from blood, sampled on the day of vaccination. The origin of this receptor is a man aged 45 to 65 who received an inactivated influenza vaccine. V usage is TRBV16 and J usage is TRBJ1-2; D uncertain. CDR3 sequence reads: CASSQSRRGYTF. The CDR3 DNA is TGTGCCAGCAGCCAATCCAGGCGGGGCTACACCTTC.